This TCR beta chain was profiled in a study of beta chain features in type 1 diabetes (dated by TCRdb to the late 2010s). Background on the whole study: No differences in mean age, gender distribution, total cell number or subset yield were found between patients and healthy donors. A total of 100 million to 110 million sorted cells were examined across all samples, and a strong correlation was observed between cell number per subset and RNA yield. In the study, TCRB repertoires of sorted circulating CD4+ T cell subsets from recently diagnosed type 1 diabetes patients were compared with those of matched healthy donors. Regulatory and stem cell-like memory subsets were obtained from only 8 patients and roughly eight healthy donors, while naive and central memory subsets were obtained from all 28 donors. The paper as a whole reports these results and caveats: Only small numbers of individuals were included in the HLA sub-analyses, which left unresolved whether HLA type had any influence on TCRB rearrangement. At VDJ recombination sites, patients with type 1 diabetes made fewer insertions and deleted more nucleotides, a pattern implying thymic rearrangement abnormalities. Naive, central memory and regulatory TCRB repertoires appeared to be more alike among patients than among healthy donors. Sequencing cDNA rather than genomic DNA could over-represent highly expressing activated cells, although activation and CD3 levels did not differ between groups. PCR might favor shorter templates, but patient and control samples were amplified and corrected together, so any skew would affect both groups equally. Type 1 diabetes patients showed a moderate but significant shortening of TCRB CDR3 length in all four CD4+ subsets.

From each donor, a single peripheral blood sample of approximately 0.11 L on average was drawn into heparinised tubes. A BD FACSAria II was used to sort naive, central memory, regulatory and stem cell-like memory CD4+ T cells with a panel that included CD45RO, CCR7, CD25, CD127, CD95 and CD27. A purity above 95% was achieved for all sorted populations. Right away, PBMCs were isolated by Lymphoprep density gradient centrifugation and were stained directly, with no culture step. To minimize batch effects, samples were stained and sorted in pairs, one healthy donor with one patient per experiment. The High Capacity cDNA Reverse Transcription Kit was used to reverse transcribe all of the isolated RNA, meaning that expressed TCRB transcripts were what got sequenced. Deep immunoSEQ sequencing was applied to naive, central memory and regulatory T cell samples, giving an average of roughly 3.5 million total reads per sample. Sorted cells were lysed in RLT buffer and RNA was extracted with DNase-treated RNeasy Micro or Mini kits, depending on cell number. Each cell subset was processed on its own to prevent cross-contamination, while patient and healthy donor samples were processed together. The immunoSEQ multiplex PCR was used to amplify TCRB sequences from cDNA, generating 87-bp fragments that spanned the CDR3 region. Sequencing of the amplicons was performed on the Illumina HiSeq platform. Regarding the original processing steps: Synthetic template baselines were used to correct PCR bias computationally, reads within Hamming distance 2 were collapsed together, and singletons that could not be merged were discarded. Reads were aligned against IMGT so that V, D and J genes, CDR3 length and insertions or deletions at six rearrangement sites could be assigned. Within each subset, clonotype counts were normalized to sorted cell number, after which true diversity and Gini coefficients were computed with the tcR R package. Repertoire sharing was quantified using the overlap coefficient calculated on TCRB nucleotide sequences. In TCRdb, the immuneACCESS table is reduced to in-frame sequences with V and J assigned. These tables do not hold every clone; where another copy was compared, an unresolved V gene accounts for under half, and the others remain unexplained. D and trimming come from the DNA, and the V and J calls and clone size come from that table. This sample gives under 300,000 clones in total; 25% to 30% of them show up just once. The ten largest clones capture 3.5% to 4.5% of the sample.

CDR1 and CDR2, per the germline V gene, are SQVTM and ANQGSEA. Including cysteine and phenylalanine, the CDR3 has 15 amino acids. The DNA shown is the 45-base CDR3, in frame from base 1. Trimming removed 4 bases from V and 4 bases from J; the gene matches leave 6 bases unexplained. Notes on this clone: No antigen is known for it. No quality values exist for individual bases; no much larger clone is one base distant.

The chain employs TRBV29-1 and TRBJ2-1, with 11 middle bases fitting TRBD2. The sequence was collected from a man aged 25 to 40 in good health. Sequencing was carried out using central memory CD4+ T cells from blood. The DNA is TGCAGCGTTGCGCCACTAGCGGGGGTATACAATGAGCAGTTCTTC. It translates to CSVAPLAGVYNEQFF.